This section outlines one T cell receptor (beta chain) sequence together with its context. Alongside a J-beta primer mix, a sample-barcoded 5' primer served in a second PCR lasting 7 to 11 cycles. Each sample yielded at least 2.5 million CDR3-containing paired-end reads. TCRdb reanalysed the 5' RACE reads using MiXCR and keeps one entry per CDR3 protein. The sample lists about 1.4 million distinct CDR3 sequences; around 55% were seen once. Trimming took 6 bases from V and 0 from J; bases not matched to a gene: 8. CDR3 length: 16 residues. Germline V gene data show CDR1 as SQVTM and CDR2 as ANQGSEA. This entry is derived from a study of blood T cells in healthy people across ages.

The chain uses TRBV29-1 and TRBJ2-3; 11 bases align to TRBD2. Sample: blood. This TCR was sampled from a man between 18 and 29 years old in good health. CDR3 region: CSVASTSGGSTDTQYF. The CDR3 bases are TGCAGCGTCGCGAGTACTAGCGGGGGTAGCACAGATACGCAGTATTTT.